This TCR beta chain appears in the sequencing data of a study of T-cell memory formation after mild COVID-19. Study findings and constraints: Pre-infection memory showed some responding clones, and this suggested that cross-reactive memory joined.

The CDR3 contains 16 residues. J was trimmed by 6 bases and V by 9 bases; bases with no gene match: 12. Germline V CDR1 and CDR2: KGHDR, SFDVKD. To note about this clonotype: What it binds is unknown.

TCRdb recomputed calls from the 5' RACE reads with MiXCR, one row per CDR3 protein. The data contain 350,000 to 450,000 distinct CDR3 sequences, more than 20% of them singletons. The V call is TRBV24-1, the J call TRBJ1-5; 11 nucleotides agree with TRBD1. Material for sequencing was PBMCs or a T cell subset sorted from them (not recorded which). The clonotype originates from an adult woman who had mild COVID-19 (a few samples of this study predate the infection). Cell type and time point are not known. The CDR3 protein is CATGTGQGVWGQPQHF. In nucleotides, the CDR3 is TGTGCCACCGGTACGGGACAGGGGGTATGGGGTCAGCCCCAGCATTTT.